This is a list of T cell receptor beta chains from one sample in a study of Ad26.COV2.S vaccination and SARS-CoV-2 variants. The protocol was immunoSEQ multiplex PCR, while the TCRdb copy is restricted to in-frame clones and leaves out a portion. The sample yields some 480,000 clones, around 90% seen once. Sample: peripheral blood, taken in a trial of Ad26.COV2.S vaccine versus placebo. The receptors here all came from a person between 18 and 60 years old who received the Ad26.COV2.S COVID-19 vaccine or a placebo. The CDR3 runs from the conserved cysteine through the conserved F or W. A D gene is named only where the DNA matches it firmly.

15,TRBD1,TRBV24-1,CATSDLGGTVNEQFF
16,TRBD2,TRBV7-2,CASSPSSGRVGETQYF
15,NA,TRBV14,CASSLGGGVNGELFF
12,NA,TRBV5-4,CASSSPRDIQYF
13,NA,TRBV9,CASSPWGDYEQYF
12,NA,TRBV5-4,CASSLQGGGYTF
14,NA,TRBV4-2,CASSQYGYNEKLFF
16,NA,TRBV11-3,CASSLYFRVLRYEQYF
15,NA,TRBV7-8,CASSLDQGGREKLFF
14,NA,TRBV6-2/TRBV6-3,CASSYSGGSPEAFF
11,NA,TRBV20-1,CSARPRAEAFF
17,TRBD2,TRBV11-2,CASSLTTPSGIFYEQYF
15,NA,TRBV28,CASSLTGGGGQPQHF
13,NA,TRBV15,CATSVDGGETQYF
12,NA,TRBV7-9,CASSFGEDTQYF
12,NA,TRBV11-2,CASSRTRNEQFF
13,NA,TRBV12-3/TRBV12-4,CASSQKGNTEAFF
14,NA,TRBV7-9,CASSYDNSNQPQHF
15,NA,TRBV19,CASSRGTTANYGYTF
12,NA,TRBV15,CATSIHDNEQFF
14,NA,TRBV7-9,CASSPLDFPGWAFF
13,NA,TRBV29-1,CSVRSRLTDTQYF
15,NA,TRBV6-4,CASSAIYGATDTQYF
16,NA,TRBV7-9,CASSPAHGLNINEQFF
13,NA,TRBV7-2,CASSLEGTTEAFF
11,NA,TRBV28,CASSLSDTQYF
17,TRBD2,TRBV9,CASSPSGLASNTGELFF
17,NA,TRBV28,CASSFWGPGLRNTEAFF
11,NA,TRBV19,CASSLAGEQYF
16,TRBD2,TRBV2,CASSLLAALFDNEQFF
14,NA,TRBV30,CAWTAVGRYSPLHF
13,NA,TRBV2,CASRTNGGSPLHF
15,NA,TRBV19,CASSIDFARGETQYF
14,NA,TRBV15,CATSRASGNQPQHF
17,NA,TRBV30,CAWKWSSGGSYNSPLHF
14,NA,TRBV10-1,CASHVGRDTETQYF
11,TRBD2,TRBV20-1,CSEQGGETQYF
15,NA,TRBV20-1,CSASPGGVRTDTQYF
15,TRBD1,TRBV5-5,CASSFKGGAGYEQYF
15,TRBD1,TRBV7-9,CASSPRTGLNTEAFF
13,NA,TRBV28,CASSLGKAYEQYF
13,TRBD1,TRBV10-3,CAISKDRGYGYTF
14,NA,TRBV5-1,CASSSLGMNTEAFF
15,TRBD1,TRBV6-6,CASSYGTGGYQPQHF
13,NA,TRBV28,CASSFPGSYEQYF
13,NA,TRBV7-9,CASSLAGVETQYF
19,TRBD2,TRBV28,CASSNKHWTSGSSGETQYF
13,NA,TRBV5-6,CASSEAGPYEQYF
13,NA,TRBV4-3,CASSQERSYEQYF
13,NA,TRBV5-6,CASSKTRKETQYF
14,NA,TRBV7-2,CASSPPLGKNIQYF
17,NA,TRBV13,CASSLARIEAHTGELFF
16,NA,TRBV7-8,CASSPTGAGEGTEAFF
15,TRBD1,TRBV6-2/TRBV6-3,CASSYWGQGGTEAFF
15,NA,TRBV25-1,CASSAYSGTSYEQYF
14,NA,TRBV6-5,CASSLASGRAGYTF
13,NA,TRBV5-4,CASSLDAAAAQYF
14,NA,TRBV19,CASSIVTANTEAFF
15,TRBD1,TRBV7-9,CASSLGTGWNQPQHF